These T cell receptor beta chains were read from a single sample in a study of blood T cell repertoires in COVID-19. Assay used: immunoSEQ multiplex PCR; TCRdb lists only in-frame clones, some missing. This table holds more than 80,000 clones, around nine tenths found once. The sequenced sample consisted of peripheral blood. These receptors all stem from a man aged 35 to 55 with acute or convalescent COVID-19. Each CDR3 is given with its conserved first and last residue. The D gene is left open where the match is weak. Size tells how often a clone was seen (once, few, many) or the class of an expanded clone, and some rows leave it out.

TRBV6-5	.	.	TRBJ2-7	CASSYLSPEVGEQYF	TGTGCCAGCAGTTACCTCTCCCCCGAGGTTGGAGAGCAGTACTTC
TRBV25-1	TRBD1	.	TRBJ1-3	CASRGQSGNTIYF	TGTGCCAGCCGGGGACAGTCTGGAAACACCATATATTTT
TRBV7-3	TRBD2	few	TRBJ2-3	CASSLTGPGSSGGTTDTQYF	TGTGCCAGCAGCTTAACGGGTCCGGGTAGCAGCGGGGGGACCACAGATACGCAGTATTTT
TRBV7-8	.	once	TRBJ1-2	CASSLVAGGDYGYTF	TGTGCCAGCAGCTTAGTGGCGGGGGGGGACTATGGCTACACCTTC
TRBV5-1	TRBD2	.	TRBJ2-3	CASSPRTSGPYTDTQYF	TGCGCCAGCAGCCCACGGACTAGCGGGCCCTACACAGATACGCAGTATTTT
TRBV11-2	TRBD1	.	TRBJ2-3	CASSKKIPGTGGTDTQYF	TGTGCCAGCAGCAAAAAAATCCCCGGGACAGGGGGCACAGATACGCAGTATTTT
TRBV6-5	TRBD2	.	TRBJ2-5	CASSYSTSGRVETQYF	TGTGCCAGCAGTTACTCAACTAGCGGGAGGGTGGAGACCCAGTACTTC
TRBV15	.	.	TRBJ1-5	CATSPYGTTKYQPQHF	TGTGCCACCAGCCCTTATGGGACAACTAAATATCAGCCCCAGCATTTT
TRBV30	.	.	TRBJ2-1	CAWSVRGAGEQFF	TGTGCCTGGAGTGTACGGGGGGCGGGTGAGCAGTTCTTC
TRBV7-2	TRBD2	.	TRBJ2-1	CASSYTSGRAGQFF	TGTGCCAGCAGCTACACTAGCGGGAGGGCCGGGCAGTTCTTC
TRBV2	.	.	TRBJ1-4	CASSFVRGNEKLFF	TGTGCCAGCAGTTTTGTCAGGGGAAATGAAAAACTGTTTTTT
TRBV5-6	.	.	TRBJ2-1	CASSLGEAGYTSYNEQFF	TGTGCCAGCAGCTTGGGGGAGGCGGGATATACCTCCTACAATGAGCAGTTCTTC
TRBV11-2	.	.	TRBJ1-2	CASSENGGGYGYTF	TGTGCCAGCAGCGAAAACGGGGGTGGCTATGGCTACACCTTC
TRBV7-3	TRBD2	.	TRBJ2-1	CASSLTAQRGVGEQFF	TGTGCCAGCAGCTTAACGGCGCAGCGGGGGGTCGGTGAGCAGTTCTTC
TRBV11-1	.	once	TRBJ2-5	CASSSSGGGRETQYF	TGTGCCAGCAGCTCGTCCGGGGGTGGGAGAGAGACCCAGTACTTC
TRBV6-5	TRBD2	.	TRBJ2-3	CASRPAGESTDTQYF	TGTGCCAGCAGACCGGCGGGGGAGAGCACAGATACGCAGTATTTT
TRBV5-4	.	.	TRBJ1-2	CASSLELRPGNYGYTF	TGTGCCAGCAGCTTGGAACTTAGACCAGGGAACTATGGCTACACCTTC
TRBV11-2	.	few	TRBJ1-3	CASSLGAETGNTIYF	TGTGCCAGCAGTTTAGGAGCGGAGACTGGAAACACCATATATTTT
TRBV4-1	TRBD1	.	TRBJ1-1	CASSQVGQEAFF	TGCGCCAGCAGCCAAGTGGGACAGGAAGCTTTCTTT
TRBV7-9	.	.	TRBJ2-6	CASSLGPSGANVLTF	TGTGCCAGCAGCTTAGGGCCCTCTGGGGCCAACGTCCTGACTTTC
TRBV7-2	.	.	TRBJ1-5	CASSLADQPQHF	TGTGCCAGCAGCTTAGCCGATCAGCCCCAGCATTTT
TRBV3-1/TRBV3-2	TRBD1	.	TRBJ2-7	CASSSMTGYYEQYF	TGTGCCAGCAGCTCGATGACAGGGTACTACGAGCAGTACTTC
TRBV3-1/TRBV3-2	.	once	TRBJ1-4	CASSQTGGRTNEKLFF	TGTGCCAGCAGCCAAACCGGGGGGAGGACTAATGAAAAACTGTTTTTT
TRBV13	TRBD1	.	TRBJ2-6	CASSTTGQGFSGANVLTF	TGTGCCAGCAGCACGACGGGACAGGGATTCTCTGGGGCCAACGTCCTGACTTTC
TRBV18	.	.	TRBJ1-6	CASSPLHGNNSPLHF	TGTGCCAGCTCACCCCTCCACGGGAATAATTCACCCCTCCACTTT
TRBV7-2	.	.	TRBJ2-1	CASRRDSSSYNEQFF	TGTGCCAGCAGGCGGGACAGTTCGTCTTACAATGAGCAGTTCTTC
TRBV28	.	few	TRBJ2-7	CASSLSSGERIYEQYF	TGTGCCAGCAGTTTATCCTCTGGTGAGCGGATCTACGAGCAGTACTTC
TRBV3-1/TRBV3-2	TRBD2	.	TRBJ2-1	CASSHNQLAGPGNEQFF	TGTGCCAGCAGCCATAATCAACTAGCGGGTCCTGGGAATGAGCAGTTCTTC
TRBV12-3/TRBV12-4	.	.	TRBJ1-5	CASSTRNQPQHF	TGTGCCAGCAGTACTCGTAATCAGCCCCAGCATTTT
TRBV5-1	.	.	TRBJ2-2	CASSRETAENTGELFF	TGCGCCAGCAGCAGAGAGACAGCCGAGAACACCGGGGAGCTGTTTTTT
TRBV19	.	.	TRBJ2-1	CASNQGTNEQFF	TGTGCCAGTAATCAGGGGACGAATGAGCAGTTCTTC
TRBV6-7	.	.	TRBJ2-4	CASTQTPTFDLIKNIQYF	TGTGCCAGCACCCAAACCCCGACATTTGATCTGATCAAAAACATTCAGTACTTC
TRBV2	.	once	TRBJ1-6	CASSESGLNSPLHF	TGTGCCAGCAGTGAGTCCGGGTTAAATTCACCCCTCCACTTT
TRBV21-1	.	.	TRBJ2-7	CASSKGGQGAYEQYF	TGTGCCAGCAGCAAAGGGGGACAGGGGGCGTACGAGCAGTACTTC
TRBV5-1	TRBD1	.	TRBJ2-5	CASSRGLRETQYF	TGCGCCAGCAGCAGGGGGCTGAGAGAGACCCAGTACTTC
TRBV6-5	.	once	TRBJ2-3	CASIGGSTDTQYF	TGTGCCAGCATTGGGGGGTCCACAGATACGCAGTATTTT
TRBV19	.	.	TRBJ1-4	CASSRGGEGEKLFF	TGTGCCAGTAGTAGAGGAGGGGAAGGTGAAAAACTGTTTTTT
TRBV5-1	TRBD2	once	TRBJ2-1	CASSLDGGGPVREQFF	TGCGCCAGCAGCTTGGATGGCGGGGGGCCCGTTCGGGAGCAGTTCTTC
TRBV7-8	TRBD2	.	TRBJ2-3	CASSPLGLAGLTDTQYF	TGTGCCAGCAGCCCCCTGGGACTAGCGGGGCTCACAGATACGCAGTATTTT
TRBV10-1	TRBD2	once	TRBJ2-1	CASSPSGRATEQFF	TGCGCCAGCAGCCCCAGCGGGAGGGCCACTGAGCAGTTCTTC
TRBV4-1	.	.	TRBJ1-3	CASSQDPIQGAFSNTIYF	TGCGCCAGCAGCCAAGATCCGATCCAAGGGGCGTTCTCGAACACCATATATTTT
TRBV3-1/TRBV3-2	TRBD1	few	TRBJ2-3	CASSRRQGEDTQYF	TGTGCCAGCAGCAGAAGACAGGGAGAAGATACGCAGTATTTT
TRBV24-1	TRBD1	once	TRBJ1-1	CATSDKQGRTEAFF	TGTGCCACCAGTGATAAACAGGGGCGCACTGAAGCTTTCTTT
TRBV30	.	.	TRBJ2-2	CAWGGWNTGELFF	TGTGCCTGGGGGGGCTGGAACACCGGGGAGCTGTTTTTT
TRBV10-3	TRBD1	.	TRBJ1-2	CAISSGQGRGYTF	TGTGCCATCAGTTCTGGACAGGGTCGTGGCTACACCTTC
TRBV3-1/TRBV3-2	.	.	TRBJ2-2	CASSQLGINTGELFF	TGTGCCAGCAGCCAACTCGGGATCAACACCGGGGAGCTGTTTTTT
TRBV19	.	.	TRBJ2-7	CASSIRGSSYEQYF	TGTGCCAGTAGTATTCGGGGTTCCTCCTACGAGCAGTACTTC
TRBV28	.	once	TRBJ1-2	CASTRAGSYGYTF	TGTGCCAGCACCCGCGCAGGGTCTTATGGCTACACCTTC
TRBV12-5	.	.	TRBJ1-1	CASAIHQGRVTEAFF	TGTGCTAGTGCTATTCATCAGGGCAGGGTAACTGAAGCTTTCTTT
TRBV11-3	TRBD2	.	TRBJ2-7	CASSSTSGGAGEQYF	TGTGCCAGCAGCTCTACTAGCGGGGGGGCGGGCGAGCAGTACTTC
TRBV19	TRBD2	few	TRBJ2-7	CASSGTRRGEQYF	TGTGCCAGTAGCGGGACTAGAAGGGGCGAGCAGTACTTC
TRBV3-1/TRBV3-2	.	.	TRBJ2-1	CASSQDLSGVGNEQFF	TGTGCCAGCAGCCAAGATCTGAGCGGAGTAGGCAATGAGCAGTTCTTC
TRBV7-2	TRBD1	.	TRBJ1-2	CASSLAPEGAANYGYTF	TGTGCCAGCAGCTTAGCGCCGGAGGGGGCGGCGAACTATGGCTACACCTTC